These 3 T cell receptor beta chains came from one sample sequenced in a study of T-cell reconstitution after alpha-beta-depleted transplantation in children. Construction of the TCRbeta library involved unique molecular identifiers. Each CDR3 protein gets one entry after TCRdb re-called the PCR reads with MiXCR. The table has 800,000 to 1,000,000 distinct CDR3 sequences, about 29% seen once. The sample in question was PBMCs, mostly from graft donor cells, obtained 360 days after TCRalphabeta/CD19-depleted stem cell transplant. Every receptor here comes from a boy under two years old who had a stem cell transplant for SCID, so the T cells may come from the graft donor.

The chain recombines TRBV23-1 with TRBJ1-3; D call uncertain. TRBV23-1 is given ORF status, its function remaining uncertain. The length of the CDR3 is 16 residues. V lost 3 bases and J 2 bases, leaving 14 bases between the germline ends. The CDR3 bases are TGCGCCAGCAGTCATTCGACCGCCTATCCTGGAAACACCATATATTTT. Translated, it gives CASSHSTAYPGNTIYF.

The CDR3 coding sequence is TGTGCCAGCAGCACCCGGACAGGGGGGTCCTACGAGCAGTACTTC. It yields the protein CASSTRTGGSYEQYF. The chain is built from TRBV7-2 and TRBJ2-7, with 10 nucleotides matching TRBD1. The trim removed 5 bases at V and 1 base at J, leaving 5 bases unmatched. Germline CDR1 reads SGHTA; CDR2 reads FQGNSA. There are 15 residues in the CDR3. The whole variable domain, remainder taken from reference TRBV7-2 and TRBJ2-7, is GAGVSQSPSNKVTEKGKDVELRCDPISGHTALYWYRQSLGQGLEFLIYFQGNSAPDKSGLPSDRFSAERTGGSVSTLTIQRTQQEDSAVYLCASSTRTGGSYEQYFGPGTRLTVT.

The rearrangement uses TRBV20-1 and TRBJ1-3, with 8 positions matching TRBD1. This CDR3 region has 15 residues. The V and J ends lost 6 bases and 0 bases, in that order; junction bases with no gene match: 7. Per germline, CDR1 DFQATT and CDR2 SNEGSKA (reference sequence). CDR3 nucleotide sequence: TGCAGTGCCAAGGGACAGGCTAGCTCTGGAAACACCATATATTTT. Translating it yields CSAKGQASSGNTIYF.